This T cell receptor (beta chain) was sequenced in a study of OX40 agonist ivuxolimab in advanced cancers. The data were produced by immunoSEQ multiplex PCR, yet TCRdb's version contains in-frame clones alone and is incomplete. The sample includes about 16,000 clones, roughly 84% of them seen just once. This CDR3 is 18 amino acids long. From germline, CDR1 is SGHNT and CDR2 YYREEE (reference sequence). As regards this clone: Its antigen is not identified.

Study conclusions and caveats: Researchers report that CD8+ T cells had, on average, more expanded clones than CD4+. Low normalized T-cell clonal expansion also characterized some of the nonresponders.

The rearrangement uses TRBV5-4 and TRBJ2-5; 9 bases are a match to TRBD1. The J call is uncertain, as TRBJ2-7 better fits the DNA end. This receptor was taken from an adult with an advanced solid tumor such as melanoma, head and neck, liver or kidney cancer. Source: CD4+ or CD8+ T cells sorted from blood, taken in a trial of the OX40 agonist ivuxolimab. This CDR3 reads CASSLDLGQGIPTYEQYF. The CDR3, as DNA: TGTGCCAGCAGCTTAGATCTAGGACAGGGGATCCCTACTTACGAGCAGTACTTC.